This T cell receptor beta chain was captured by sequencing in a study of CD8+ T cells in alopecia areata. cDNA serving as the sequencing template came from extracted, reverse transcribed RNA. Clones were read by immunoSEQ multiplex PCR, and TCRdb kept only the in-frame ones, dropping some. The sample records 180,000 or so clones, approximately 50% being singletons. Regarding treatment: oral pan-JAK inhibitor, 5-10 mg twice daily. PBMC-derived CD4+ and CD8+ T cells were sorted. V lost 0 bases to trimming and J lost 0 bases, with 9 bases between them. The CDR3 length is 15 residues. From germline, CDR1 is MNHEY and CDR2 SVGAGI. This clone was seen a handful of times.

Sequencing used CD8+ T cells sorted from blood, obtained around week 52, from a patient treated with tofacitinib. The chain carries TRBV6-5 and TRBJ2-7, with a possible D match to TRBD1 (5 bases). The receptor comes from a human donor with alopecia areata. The CDR3 loop reads CASSYSSDSSYEQYF. The CDR3 DNA reads TGTGCCAGCAGTTACTCGAGCGACAGCTCCTACGAGCAGTACTTC.